The rows below give T cell receptor beta chains drawn from one sample of a study of blood T cell repertoires in COVID-19. Sequenced by immunoSEQ multiplex PCR; TCRdb stores in-frame clones only, minus some. The sample lists some 180,000 clones, 83% occurring once. Sample: peripheral blood. These receptors were obtained from a woman older than 75 with acute or convalescent COVID-19. Both conserved end residues are part of each CDR3. The order of the fields is J gene, D gene, V gene, clone size, CDR3 length, CDR3 DNA, CDR3 protein. A D gene is named only where the DNA matches it firmly. Where a row states a size, it is once, few, many or the class of an expanded clone; other rows omit it.

J gene: TRBJ2-3; D gene: NA; V gene: TRBV6-5; clone size: NA; CDR3 length: 15; CDR3 DNA: TGTGCCAGCGGACCGACCATAGCGGTGGCAGATACGCAGTATTTT; CDR3 protein: CASGPTIAVADTQYF
J gene: TRBJ1-4; D gene: TRBD1; V gene: TRBV28; clone size: NA; CDR3 length: 17; CDR3 DNA: TGTGCCAGCAGACCCCGACAGGGGATTCCAACTAATGAAAAACTGTTTTTT; CDR3 protein: CASRPRQGIPTNEKLFF
J gene: TRBJ2-3; D gene: NA; V gene: TRBV9; clone size: NA; CDR3 length: 15; CDR3 DNA: TGTGCCAGCAGCGTAGTCGGAAGGGGTTCAGGTACGCAGTATTTT; CDR3 protein: CASSVVGRGSGTQYF
J gene: TRBJ1-1; D gene: NA; V gene: TRBV3-1/TRBV3-2; clone size: NA; CDR3 length: 15; CDR3 DNA: TGTGCCAGCAGCCAAGCTCTTACAGGAGTCACTGAAGCTTTCTTT; CDR3 protein: CASSQALTGVTEAFF
J gene: TRBJ2-1; D gene: NA; V gene: TRBV3-1/TRBV3-2; clone size: NA; CDR3 length: 14; CDR3 DNA: TGTGCCAGCAGCCACCCGGGAGCCTACAATGAGCAGTTCTTC; CDR3 protein: CASSHPGAYNEQFF
J gene: TRBJ2-5; D gene: TRBD1; V gene: TRBV27; clone size: NA; CDR3 length: 14; CDR3 DNA: TGTGCCAGCAGTTTCCGGGACAGGGAAGAGACCCAGTACTTC; CDR3 protein: CASSFRDREETQYF
J gene: TRBJ1-2; D gene: NA; V gene: TRBV12-3/TRBV12-4; clone size: NA; CDR3 length: 13; CDR3 DNA: TGTGCCAGCAGTACCGGGACACTCTATGGCTACACCTTC; CDR3 protein: CASSTGTLYGYTF
J gene: TRBJ1-1; D gene: NA; V gene: TRBV30; clone size: NA; CDR3 length: 12; CDR3 DNA: TGTGCCTGGGCCAGGGGGAACACTGAAGCTTTCTTT; CDR3 protein: CAWARGNTEAFF
J gene: TRBJ1-6; D gene: NA; V gene: TRBV28; clone size: NA; CDR3 length: 15; CDR3 DNA: TGTGCCAGCAGTTCCCTTCAGGGCACCGATTCACCCCTCCACTTT; CDR3 protein: CASSSLQGTDSPLHF
J gene: TRBJ1-3; D gene: TRBD1; V gene: TRBV5-1; clone size: NA; CDR3 length: 15; CDR3 DNA: TGCGCCATCCTAAACAGGGGGCTCTCTGGAAACACCATATATTTT; CDR3 protein: CAILNRGLSGNTIYF
J gene: TRBJ1-4; D gene: TRBD1; V gene: TRBV19; clone size: NA; CDR3 length: 14; CDR3 DNA: TGTGCCAGTAAAAGAGGGACAGCGAATGAAAAACTGTTTTTT; CDR3 protein: CASKRGTANEKLFF
J gene: TRBJ2-3; D gene: NA; V gene: TRBV4-3; clone size: few; CDR3 length: 13; CDR3 DNA: TGCGCCAGCAGCCAAGAACGGGCAGATACGCAGTATTTT; CDR3 protein: CASSQERADTQYF
J gene: TRBJ2-3; D gene: NA; V gene: TRBV7-9; clone size: NA; CDR3 length: 15; CDR3 DNA: TGTGCCAGCAGCTCAAGCGGGACATACGCAGATACGCAGTATTTT; CDR3 protein: CASSSSGTYADTQYF
J gene: TRBJ2-2; D gene: TRBD2; V gene: TRBV5-4; clone size: few; CDR3 length: 16; CDR3 DNA: TGTGCCAGCAGCTTCGGACTAGCGCCCATCACCGGGGAGCTGTTTTTT; CDR3 protein: CASSFGLAPITGELFF
J gene: TRBJ2-7; D gene: NA; V gene: TRBV27; clone size: NA; CDR3 length: 14; CDR3 DNA: TGTGCCAGCAGGGGGGCGCTAGTTGCCCCCGAGCAGTACTTC; CDR3 protein: CASRGALVAPEQYF
J gene: TRBJ1-1; D gene: TRBD1; V gene: TRBV7-2; clone size: NA; CDR3 length: 14; CDR3 DNA: TGTGCCAGCAGACTAGGACAGGTGGGCACTGAAGCTTTCTTT; CDR3 protein: CASRLGQVGTEAFF
J gene: TRBJ1-2; D gene: NA; V gene: TRBV3-1/TRBV3-2; clone size: NA; CDR3 length: 15; CDR3 DNA: TGTGCCAGCAGCCAAGATGTGGGCGTAAGCTATGGCTACACCTTC; CDR3 protein: CASSQDVGVSYGYTF
J gene: TRBJ2-6; D gene: NA; V gene: TRBV7-3; clone size: NA; CDR3 length: 15; CDR3 DNA: TGTGCCAGCAGCTTGTTTCAGGGAAGGGCCAACGTCCTGACTTTC; CDR3 protein: CASSLFQGRANVLTF
J gene: TRBJ2-7; D gene: TRBD1; V gene: TRBV5-1; clone size: NA; CDR3 length: 16; CDR3 DNA: TGCGCCAGCAGCAACCCGGGACAGGGGACGAGGACGGAGCAGTACTTC; CDR3 protein: CASSNPGQGTRTEQYF
J gene: TRBJ2-1; D gene: NA; V gene: TRBV7-8; clone size: NA; CDR3 length: 13; CDR3 DNA: TGTGCCAGCAGTTCCGTCCCTTACAATGAGCAGTTCTTC; CDR3 protein: CASSSVPYNEQFF
J gene: TRBJ1-6; D gene: TRBD1; V gene: TRBV19; clone size: NA; CDR3 length: 13; CDR3 DNA: TGTGCCAGCTGGGACAGGCGCAATTCACCCCTCCACTTT; CDR3 protein: CASWDRRNSPLHF
J gene: TRBJ1-2; D gene: TRBD1; V gene: TRBV5-4; clone size: NA; CDR3 length: 15; CDR3 DNA: TGTGCCAGCAGCTTAATGGGACAGGGGTTGAATGGCTACACCTTC; CDR3 protein: CASSLMGQGLNGYTF
J gene: TRBJ1-2; D gene: NA; V gene: TRBV6-1; clone size: NA; CDR3 length: 15; CDR3 DNA: TGTGCCAGCAGTGAAGGGGTTGTTGACGGAGGTGGCTACACCTTC; CDR3 protein: CASSEGVVDGGGYTF
J gene: TRBJ1-1; D gene: NA; V gene: TRBV5-1; clone size: NA; CDR3 length: 14; CDR3 DNA: TGCGCCAGCAGCTCCCGGGAGGCGAACACTGAAGCTTTCTTT; CDR3 protein: CASSSREANTEAFF
J gene: TRBJ2-5; D gene: TRBD2; V gene: TRBV3-1/TRBV3-2; clone size: NA; CDR3 length: 16; CDR3 DNA: TGTGCCAGCAGCCAAGATCTAGCGGGTGAGGGAGAGACCCAGTACTTC; CDR3 protein: CASSQDLAGEGETQYF
J gene: TRBJ2-3; D gene: TRBD2; V gene: TRBV19; clone size: NA; CDR3 length: 15; CDR3 DNA: TGTGCCAGTAGTGCAATAGCGGGAGCTGCAGATACGCAGTATTTT; CDR3 protein: CASSAIAGAADTQYF
J gene: TRBJ1-2; D gene: NA; V gene: TRBV6-5; clone size: NA; CDR3 length: 15; CDR3 DNA: TGTGCCAGCAGTTACTCAAAGGACAGATACTATGGCTACACCTTC; CDR3 protein: CASSYSKDRYYGYTF
J gene: TRBJ2-7; D gene: TRBD1; V gene: TRBV6-2/TRBV6-3; clone size: NA; CDR3 length: 16; CDR3 DNA: TGTGCCAGCAGTTCCCTAACAGGGGGCAGTACTACAGAGCAGTACTTC; CDR3 protein: CASSSLTGGSTTEQYF
J gene: TRBJ2-1; D gene: TRBD2; V gene: TRBV18; clone size: NA; CDR3 length: 17; CDR3 DNA: TGTGCCAGCTCATCTACTAGCGGGGGGAGCTCCTACAATGAGCAGTTCTTC; CDR3 protein: CASSSTSGGSSYNEQFF
J gene: TRBJ2-7; D gene: TRBD1; V gene: TRBV2; clone size: NA; CDR3 length: 16; CDR3 DNA: TGTGCCAGCACTCTACAACCCGGGACAGCTTCCTACGAGCAGTACTTC; CDR3 protein: CASTLQPGTASYEQYF
J gene: TRBJ2-1; D gene: NA; V gene: TRBV7-2; clone size: NA; CDR3 length: 14; CDR3 DNA: TGTGCCAGCAGCTCCCGATCAGGACACTATGAGCAGTTCTTC; CDR3 protein: CASSSRSGHYEQFF
J gene: TRBJ2-2; D gene: TRBD1; V gene: TRBV5-1; clone size: NA; CDR3 length: 17; CDR3 DNA: TGCGCCAGCAGCTTGAACCCTAACAGGGGTGGTACCGGGGAGCTGTTTTTT; CDR3 protein: CASSLNPNRGGTGELFF
J gene: TRBJ2-6; D gene: NA; V gene: TRBV9; clone size: NA; CDR3 length: 14; CDR3 DNA: TGTGCCAGCAGCGTAGCATCTGGGGCCAACGTCCTGACTTTC; CDR3 protein: CASSVASGANVLTF
J gene: TRBJ1-2; D gene: NA; V gene: TRBV6-1; clone size: once; CDR3 length: 11; CDR3 DNA: TGTGCCAGCAGTGAAGACGGTAGTAGCACCTTC; CDR3 protein: CASSEDGSSTF
J gene: TRBJ2-5; D gene: NA; V gene: TRBV5-1; clone size: once; CDR3 length: 15; CDR3 DNA: TGCGCCAGCAGCTTGGGAGCGGTAAACCAAGAGACCCAGTACTTC; CDR3 protein: CASSLGAVNQETQYF
J gene: TRBJ2-5; D gene: TRBD2; V gene: TRBV3-1/TRBV3-2; clone size: NA; CDR3 length: 14; CDR3 DNA: TGTGCCAGCAGCCACCTAGCGGGAGTAGAGACCCAGTACTTC; CDR3 protein: CASSHLAGVETQYF
J gene: TRBJ2-2; D gene: NA; V gene: TRBV7-8; clone size: NA; CDR3 length: 15; CDR3 DNA: TGTGCCAGCAGCTTAGCCGGGACGAACACCGGGGAGCTGTTTTTT; CDR3 protein: CASSLAGTNTGELFF
J gene: TRBJ1-5; D gene: NA; V gene: TRBV19; clone size: once; CDR3 length: 14; CDR3 DNA: TGTGCCAGTAGTATGGCACTGGCGGAGCAGCCCCAGCATTTT; CDR3 protein: CASSMALAEQPQHF
J gene: TRBJ2-5; D gene: TRBD2; V gene: TRBV7-9; clone size: NA; CDR3 length: 14; CDR3 DNA: TGTGCCAGCACCCCAGGGACTAGCTTTGAGACCCAGTACTTC; CDR3 protein: CASTPGTSFETQYF
J gene: TRBJ1-3; D gene: NA; V gene: TRBV30; clone size: NA; CDR3 length: 16; CDR3 DNA: TGTGCCTGGACTATGGACAGTCACCAAGCTGGAAACACCATATATTTT; CDR3 protein: CAWTMDSHQAGNTIYF
J gene: TRBJ2-1; D gene: TRBD2; V gene: TRBV2; clone size: once; CDR3 length: 15; CDR3 DNA: TGTGCCAGCAGAGTTCTAGCGGGAGGGCCTCATGAGCAGTTCTTC; CDR3 protein: CASRVLAGGPHEQFF
J gene: TRBJ2-7; D gene: NA; V gene: TRBV6-5; clone size: NA; CDR3 length: 13; CDR3 DNA: TGTGCCAGCAGCCGCCTCCTAGTTAACGAGCAGTACTTC; CDR3 protein: CASSRLLVNEQYF
J gene: TRBJ1-4; D gene: TRBD1; V gene: TRBV9; clone size: NA; CDR3 length: 14; CDR3 DNA: TGTGCCAGCAGCGCGACAGGGGGCTATGAAAAACTGTTTTTT; CDR3 protein: CASSATGGYEKLFF
J gene: TRBJ2-2; D gene: TRBD2; V gene: TRBV18; clone size: NA; CDR3 length: 16; CDR3 DNA: TGTGCCAGCTCACGTGGACTAGCGGGAGTATCTGGGGAGCTGTTTTTT; CDR3 protein: CASSRGLAGVSGELFF
J gene: TRBJ1-4; D gene: NA; V gene: TRBV2; clone size: once; CDR3 length: 15; CDR3 DNA: TGTGCCAGCAGTGGAACACGGGGGGTTAAAGAAAAACTGTTTTTT; CDR3 protein: CASSGTRGVKEKLFF
J gene: TRBJ2-5; D gene: NA; V gene: TRBV2; clone size: NA; CDR3 length: 15; CDR3 DNA: TGTGCCAGCAGTCCCCTGGTTAGGGGTGGGGAGACCCAGTACTTC; CDR3 protein: CASSPLVRGGETQYF
J gene: TRBJ2-2; D gene: NA; V gene: TRBV5-4; clone size: NA; CDR3 length: 14; CDR3 DNA: TGTGCCAGCAGCCGTCCTACGGGCACCGGGGAGCTGTTTTTT; CDR3 protein: CASSRPTGTGELFF
J gene: TRBJ1-6; D gene: TRBD1; V gene: TRBV28; clone size: NA; CDR3 length: 16; CDR3 DNA: TGTGCCAGCAGTTTAGTACAGGGGTCGAACGGTTCACCCCTCCACTTT; CDR3 protein: CASSLVQGSNGSPLHF
J gene: TRBJ2-5; D gene: TRBD1; V gene: TRBV29-1; clone size: NA; CDR3 length: 14; CDR3 DNA: TGCAGCGTTGAACCGACAGGGGGCGAAGAGACCCAGTACTTC; CDR3 protein: CSVEPTGGEETQYF
J gene: TRBJ2-3; D gene: NA; V gene: TRBV5-6; clone size: NA; CDR3 length: 13; CDR3 DNA: TGTGCCAGCAGCCAGGACAGAGGAGATACGCAGTATTTT; CDR3 protein: CASSQDRGDTQYF
J gene: TRBJ2-7; D gene: TRBD2; V gene: TRBV4-1; clone size: NA; CDR3 length: 19; CDR3 DNA: TGCGCCAGCAGCCAAGAAGGAGGCAGCGGGGTGGCGAGCTCCTACGAGCAGTACTTC; CDR3 protein: CASSQEGGSGVASSYEQYF
J gene: TRBJ2-5; D gene: TRBD2; V gene: TRBV9; clone size: NA; CDR3 length: 16; CDR3 DNA: TGTGCCAGCAGCGTCGGTAGCGGGGGGATCCAAGAGACCCAGTACTTC; CDR3 protein: CASSVGSGGIQETQYF